This passage covers 29 T cell receptor beta chains from one sample sequenced in a study of beta chain features in type 1 diabetes. Expressed TCRB transcripts got sequenced, as all isolated RNA was reverse transcribed. Only in-frame clones appear in the TCRdb table, and some are missing; sequencing was by immunoSEQ multiplex PCR. The sample has 120,000 or so clones, about 17% seen once; the top ten hold about 2.5%. Findings and limits, study-wide: Type 1 diabetes patients showed a moderate but significant shortening of TCRB CDR3s in all four CD4+ subsets.

These receptors have no identified antigens. Sequences were obtained from central memory CD4+ T cells from blood. Every receptor here comes from a man aged 30-40 years with type 1 diabetes.

In nucleotides, the CDR3 is TGTGCCTGGAGTGTCAACCCTGGAAACACCATATATTTT. Its translation is CAWSVNPGNTIYF. The genes are TRBV30 and TRBJ1-3; D not resolved. CDR1 GTSNPN and CDR2 SVGIG come from the germline V gene (reference sequence). V was trimmed by 0 bases and J by 2 bases, leaving 5 bases between them. The CDR3 length is 13 residues. The whole variable domain, filled in from reference TRBV30 and TRBJ1-3, reads SQTIHQWPATLVQPVGSPLSLECTVEGTSNPNLYWYRQAAGRGLQLLFYSVGIGQISSEVPQNLSASRPQDRQFILSSKKLLLSDSGFYLCAWSVNPGNTIYFGEGSWLTVV.

The chain couples TRBV5-4 to TRBJ2-3, with TRBD2 as a possible D gene (5 bases). The CDR3 runs to 14 residues. Trimming pared 0 bases from V and 4 bases from J, leaving 9 bases between. Germline V gives CDR1 SGHNT, CDR2 YYREEE (reference sequence). The CDR3 DNA is TGTGCCAGCAGCTTGGGGACTGTATCAGATACGCAGTATTTT. Residues: CASSLGTVSDTQYF.

This clone has only a few counts. The J gene is TRBJ1-1, the V gene TRBV6-5; D possibly corresponds to TRBD1 (5 bases). V lost 10 bases and J 7 bases, leaving 22 bases between the germline ends. Germline CDR1 MNHEY, CDR2 SVGAGI. The CDR3 consists of 14 residues. The CDR3: CATRDRQDSYEAFF. The CDR3 coding sequence is TGTGCCACCAGGGACCGCCAAGATTCTTATGAAGCTTTCTTT.

This rearrangement joins TRBV7-2 to TRBJ1-2, with D tentatively TRBD1 (5 bases). Germline CDR1 and CDR2: SGHTA and FQGNSA. Trimming removed 5 bases at V and 3 bases at J, with 10 bases between. The CDR3 totals 13 residues. The CDR3 DNA follows: TGTGCCAGCAGCGAATACAGGCACTATGGCTACACCTTC. Protein: CASSEYRHYGYTF.

This clone was counted ten times or more. This chain connects TRBV13 to TRBJ2-5; D possibly uses TRBD1 or TRBD2 (5 bases each). Deletions cut 4 bases from V and 5 bases from J, with 11 bases between. CDR1 and CDR2 (germline): PRHDT, FYEKMQ (reference sequence). The length of the CDR3 is 13 residues. CDR3 sequence (DNA): TGTGCCAGCAGCTCCATTGGGGACGAGACCCAGTACTTC. Its translation: CASSSIGDETQYF. Based on the CDR3 plus reference TRBV13 and TRBJ2-5, the full variable domain is AAGVIQSPRHLIKEKRETATLKCYPIPRHDTVYWYQQGPGQDPQFLISFYEKMQSDKGSIPDRFSAQQFSDYHSELNMSSLELGDSALYFCASSSIGDETQYFGPGTRLLVL.

The chain has TRBV7-9 and TRBJ2-3, with 10 bases matching TRBD2. Germline assignment: CDR1 SEHNR and CDR2 FQNEAQ (reference sequence). V was pared by 3 bases and J by 0 bases, with 6 bases of the junction left unmatched. This CDR3 comprises 17 residues. Here the CDR3 DNA reads TGTGCCAGCAGCTTGACTAGCGGGTCGGGAAGCACAGATACGCAGTATTTT. This codes for CASSLTSGSGSTDTQYF. Full variable domain (missing parts from reference TRBV7-9 and TRBJ2-3): DTGVSQNPRHKITKRGQNVTFRCDPISEHNRLYWYRQTLGQGPEFLTYFQNEAQLEKSRLLSDRFSAERPKGSFSTLEIQRTEQGDSAMYLCASSLTSGSGSTDTQYFGPGTRLTVL.

This clone was detected a few times. Other DNA sequences of this sample code for an identical CDR3. V is TRBV7-2 and J is TRBJ2-7; TRBD1 matches 9 bases. The CDR3 covers 14 residues. Germline CDR1 reads SGHTA; CDR2 reads FQGNSA. Unmatched junction bases numbered 5, after V lost 4 bases and J lost 4 bases. The CDR3 DNA sequence: TGTGCCAGCAGCTCGACAGGGGGATCGTACGAGCAGTACTTC. It encodes CASSSTGGSYEQYF.

This clone was detected ten times or more. The chain employs TRBV27 and TRBJ1-6, with D hard to call. The CDR3 contains 13 residues. V was cut by 5 bases and J by 4 bases, with 6 bases left in between. Germline V lookup: CDR1 MNHEY, CDR2 SMNVEV (reference sequence). DNA for the CDR3: TGTGCCAGCAGTACTAATTATAATTCACCCCTCCACTTT. Protein: CASSTNYNSPLHF.

A few counts support this clone. The chain combines TRBV13 with TRBJ2-5; no reliable D call. Germline V gene lookup returns CDR1 PRHDT and CDR2 FYEKMQ (reference sequence). This CDR3 spans 13 amino acids. Trimming left V 8 bases short and J 1 base short, with 11 bases between. In nucleotides, the CDR3 is TGTGCCAGCTCCGGGCGGACCCAAGAGACCCAGTACTTC. Encoded protein: CASSGRTQETQYF.

The CDR3, as DNA: TGTGCCAGCAGCTCCCCTGGGGATACGCAGTATTTT. Its translation: CASSSPGDTQYF. The J gene is TRBJ2-3, the V gene TRBV7-2; D remains ambiguous. Trimming pared 4 bases from V and 6 bases from J, leaving 8 bases between. CDR1 SGHTA and CDR2 FQGNSA come from the germline V gene. This CDR3 is 12 amino acids long.

The sample holds a few counts of this clone. The chain has TRBV7-9 and TRBJ2-7, with a weak D call TRBD1 (6 bases). There are 18 residues in the CDR3. Germline V gene sequence: CDR1 SEHNR, CDR2 FQNEAQ (reference sequence). V shed 4 bases and J shed 1 base, with 23 bases lying between them. The CDR3 loop is CASSSNPMTGGQSYEQYF. The CDR3 coding sequence is TGTGCCAGCAGCTCAAACCCTATGACTGGGGGCCAGTCCTACGAGCAGTACTTC.

This sequence joins TRBV5-4 and TRBJ2-5; 7 bases fit TRBD1. Germline CDR1 and CDR2: SGHNT and YYREEE (reference sequence). This CDR3 contains 14 residues. After removal of 9 bases from V and 2 bases from J, the junction contained 10 bases not matched to a gene. In DNA, the CDR3 is TGTGCCACTAAGCCGGGACAGCCTCAAGAGACCCAGTACTTC. It codes for CATKPGQPQETQYF.

This clone was counted many times. J is TRBJ2-4 and V is TRBV7-2, with D uncertain. Germline CDR1 is SGHTA and CDR2 is FQGNSA. The V end was cut by 1 base, the J end by 8 bases, with 12 bases between. This CDR3 spans 14 amino acids. CDR3 loop: CASSLDGSSHIQYF. The DNA of the CDR3 is TGTGCCAGCAGCTTAGATGGCTCGTCGCACATTCAGTACTTC.

This clone has only a few counts. This sequence joins TRBV6-5 and TRBJ1-2; no reliable D call. CDR3 size: 13 residues. V was cut by 5 bases and J by 3 bases, with 10 bases left in between. Germline lookup yields CDR1 MNHEY and CDR2 SVGAGI. CDR3 in amino acids: CASSLVRHYGYTF. CDR3 bases: TGTGCCAGCAGTCTCGTCCGGCACTATGGCTACACCTTC.

The rearrangement uses TRBV5-4 and TRBJ2-5, with unresolved D. CDR1 SGHNT and CDR2 YYREEE come from the germline V gene (reference sequence). This CDR3 has 12 amino acids. Deletions cut 0 bases from V and 5 bases from J, with 5 bases between. The DNA for the CDR3 is TGTGCCAGCAGCTTGGCCATGGAGACCCAGTACTTC. This sequence encodes CASSLAMETQYF.

The CDR3 coding sequence is TGTGCCAGCAGCCGGACAGGGTTCGAGCAGTACTTC. Encoded protein: CASSRTGFEQYF. V usage is TRBV11-3 and J usage is TRBJ2-7; 8 nucleotides agree with TRBD1. The length of the CDR3 is 12 residues. J was trimmed by 6 bases and V by 5 bases; bases with no gene match: 3. CDR1 and CDR2 from the germline V gene are SGHNT and YENEEA.

This clone was observed a few times. This sequence joins TRBV14 and TRBJ2-5; no reliable D call. Germline V gene sequence: CDR1 SGHDN, CDR2 FVKESK. Between the trimmed V and J ends, which lost 1 base and 6 bases, there was a span of 9 bases. The CDR3 extends over 13 amino acids. CDR3 loop: CASSQGSLQTQYF. The CDR3 DNA sequence: TGTGCCAGCAGCCAAGGGTCTCTCCAGACCCAGTACTTC.

The gene calls are TRBV30 and TRBJ1-4; the match to TRBD1 covers 9 bases. Looked up from germline, CDR1 is GTSNPN and CDR2 is SVGIG (reference sequence). The J segment lost 9 bases and the V segment lost 5 bases, leaving 16 bases of the junction unmatched. The CDR3 spans 16 residues. The CDR3 loop is CAWESGQGYPGQKLFF. CDR3 nucleotide sequence: TGTGCCTGGGAATCGGGACAGGGTTACCCAGGGCAAAAACTGTTTTTT.

This clone was recorded at least ten times. The V and J genes are TRBV7-9 and TRBJ1-4; tentatively, D is TRBD1 (5 bases). This CDR3 has 14 residues. V was cut by 3 bases and J by 5 bases, with 10 bases left in between. In germline, CDR1 is SEHNR, CDR2 FQNEAQ (reference sequence). The CDR3 region is CASSFGEGNEKLFF. For the CDR3, the DNA is TGTGCCAGCAGCTTCGGGGAGGGGAATGAAAAACTGTTTTTT.

The chain links TRBV19 to TRBJ2-7; D is ambiguous. Trimming pared 3 bases from V and 2 bases from J, leaving 8 bases between. CDR1 and CDR2 (germline): LNHDA, SQIVND (reference sequence). The CDR3 has 13 amino acids. CDR3 protein: CASSMVGTYEQYF. The CDR3 DNA sequence: TGTGCCAGTAGTATGGTCGGAACCTACGAGCAGTACTTC.

This clone was found a few times. The CDR3 nucleotides are TGTGCCAGCAGCTTAAATGGGGACGGAGAGACCCAGTACTTC. Encoded protein: CASSLNGDGETQYF. The V and J genes are TRBV7-2 and TRBJ2-5, with D tentatively TRBD1 or TRBD2 (5 bases each). The CDR3 totals 14 residues. CDR1 SGHTA and CDR2 FQGNSA come from the germline V gene. Trimming stripped 2 bases from V and 4 bases from J, with 11 bases between. Looking up the rest from reference TRBV7-2 and TRBJ2-5 gives the full variable domain: GAGVSQSPSNKVTEKGKDVELRCDPISGHTALYWYRQSLGQGLEFLIYFQGNSAPDKSGLPSDRFSAERTGGSVSTLTIQRTQQEDSAVYLCASSLNGDGETQYFGPGTRLLVL.

As DNA, the CDR3 is TGTGCCAGCAGCTTAGTCGGTGGGAGCAATTCACCCCTCCACTTT. Protein: CASSLVGGSNSPLHF. This chain links TRBV7-2 with TRBJ1-6; the D is unclear. The CDR3 sequence is 15 residues long. Germline CDR1 is SGHTA and CDR2 is FQGNSA. V was cut by 1 base and J by 7 bases, with 11 bases left in between.

The chain joins TRBV29-1 to TRBJ1-5; 10 nucleotides agree with TRBD1. Germline CDR1 SQVTM, CDR2 ANQGSEA. J gave up 1 base and V 4 bases, and 4 bases lay outside the gene matches. This CDR3 region has 15 residues. CDR3 amino acids: CSVGGTGASNQPQHF. As DNA, the CDR3 is TGCAGCGTTGGAGGGACAGGGGCGAGCAATCAGCCCCAGCATTTT.

The chain joins TRBV7-3 to TRBJ2-5, with D tentatively TRBD2 (5 bases). Between the trimmed V and J ends, which lost 4 bases and 0 bases, there was a span of 9 bases. Germline assignment: CDR1 SGHTA and CDR2 FQGTGA. The CDR3 is 14 amino acids. The CDR3 region has the DNA TGTGCCAGCAGCTGGAACGGGAACCAAGAGACCCAGTACTTC. Translation gives CASSWNGNQETQYF.

There are a few counts of this clone. The chain uses TRBV7-2 and TRBJ2-5; no clear D gene. V lost 2 bases, J lost 2 bases, and 6 bases lay in between. There are 13 residues in the CDR3. Germline CDR1 and CDR2: SGHTA and FQGNSA. The CDR3 DNA reads TGTGCCAGCAGCTTACTGGAACAAGAGACCCAGTACTTC. This sequence encodes CASSLLEQETQYF.

The chain joins TRBV5-1 to TRBJ2-3; 9 bases align to TRBD2. CDR1 and CDR2 from the germline V gene are SGHRS and YFSETQ. With V trimmed by 3 bases and J by 1 base, 6 bases remained unmatched. The CDR3 consists of 16 residues. CDR3 sequence reads: CASSSGERGGTDTQYF. The CDR3 DNA reads TGCGCCAGCAGCTCCGGTGAGCGGGGGGGCACAGATACGCAGTATTTT. Filled out from reference TRBV5-1 and TRBJ2-3, the complete variable domain reads KAGVTQTPRYLIKTRGQQVTLSCSPISGHRSVSWYQQTPGQGLQFLFEYFSETQRNKGNFPGRFSGRQFSNSRSEMNVSTLELGDSALYLCASSSGERGGTDTQYFGPGTRLTVL.

V usage is TRBV29-1 and J usage is TRBJ1-2; 7 bases match TRBD1. Germline V gene sequence: CDR1 SQVTM, CDR2 ANQGSEA. CDR3 size: 12 residues. With 6 bases clipped from V and 4 bases from J, the junction kept 5 bases outside the gene matches. The CDR3 nucleotides read TGCAGCGTAGCACAGGGGAGCTATGGCTACACCTTC. Protein product: CSVAQGSYGYTF.

In regard to this clone: Other DNA sequences in this specimen translate into the identical CDR3. CDR3 residues: CAWSVAYEQYF. CDR3 sequence (DNA): TGTGCCTGGAGTGTAGCCTACGAGCAGTACTTC. The chain uses TRBV30 and TRBJ2-7; D is undetermined. This CDR3 has 11 residues. Germline CDR1 reads GTSNPN; CDR2 reads SVGIG (reference sequence). The V end lost 0 bases, the J end lost 2 bases, and 2 bases lay between the germline ends. Variable domain in full (rest from reference TRBV30 and TRBJ2-7): SQTIHQWPATLVQPVGSPLSLECTVEGTSNPNLYWYRQAAGRGLQLLFYSVGIGQISSEVPQNLSASRPQDRQFILSSKKLLLSDSGFYLCAWSVAYEQYFGPGTRLTVT.

CDR3 protein: CASSQDVRVREKLFF. The CDR3 DNA reads TGCGCCAGCAGCCAAGATGTCAGGGTTCGGGAAAAACTGTTTTTT. The J gene is TRBJ1-4, the V gene TRBV4-3, with TRBD1 as a possible D gene (5 bases). The germline V gene has CDR1 LGHNA and CDR2 YSLEER. Trimming stripped 0 bases from V and 8 bases from J, with 13 bases between. This CDR3 region has 15 residues.